The source of this T cell receptor beta chain is a study of cytomegalovirus exposure and HLA in healthy donors. Points from the study as a whole: Within an earlier analysis, most TCR beta V segments proved productive either about 87% or about 30% of the time. Later analysis indicated greater clonal expansion among HLA-associated TCR beta chains than among equally common other chains. Later analysis suggested links between common viral pathogens and several top significant clusters.

This CDR3 region has 15 residues. CDR1 and CDR2 from the germline V gene are SNHLY and FYNNEI. After removal of 4 bases from V and 4 bases from J, the junction contained 6 bases not matched to a gene. As to this clone: Its antigen is not identified.

The PCR contained 60 Vbeta and 13 Jbeta primers. Method: immunoSEQ multiplex PCR; TCRdb's copy keeps in-frame clones and lacks some. The sample has about 130,000 clones, approximately 80% seen once. J is TRBJ2-7 and V is TRBV2; 11 bases match TRBD2. The receptor was derived from a female donor in good health and CMV-seronegative. Sequenced material: PBMCs. The CDR3 nucleotides are TGTGCCAGCAGTGGTACTAGCGGGAGTCGGTACGAGCAGTACTTC. Its protein is CASSGTSGSRYEQYF.